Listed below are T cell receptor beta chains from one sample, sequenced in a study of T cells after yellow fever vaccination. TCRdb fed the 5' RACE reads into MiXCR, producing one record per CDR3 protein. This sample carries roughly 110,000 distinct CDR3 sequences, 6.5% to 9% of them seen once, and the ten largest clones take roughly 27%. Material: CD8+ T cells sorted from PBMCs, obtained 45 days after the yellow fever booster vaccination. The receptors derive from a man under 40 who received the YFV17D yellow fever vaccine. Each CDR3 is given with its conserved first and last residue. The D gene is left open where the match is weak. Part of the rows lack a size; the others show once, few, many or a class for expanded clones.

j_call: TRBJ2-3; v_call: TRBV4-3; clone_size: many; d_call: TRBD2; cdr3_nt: TGCGCCAGCAGCCAAGATTCCCTGACTAGCGGAAACACAGATACGCAGTATTTT; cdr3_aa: CASSQDSLTSGNTDTQYF
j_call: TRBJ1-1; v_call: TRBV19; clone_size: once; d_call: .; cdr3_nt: TGTGCCAGTACTTGGACAGATAACACTGAAGCTTTCTTT; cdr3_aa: CASTWTDNTEAFF
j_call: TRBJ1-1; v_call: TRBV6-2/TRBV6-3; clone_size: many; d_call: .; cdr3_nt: TGTGCCAGCAGCTGGTCCGGGGGACTGGATGAAGCTTTCTTT; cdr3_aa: CASSWSGGLDEAFF
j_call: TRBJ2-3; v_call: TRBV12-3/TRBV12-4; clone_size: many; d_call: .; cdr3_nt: TGTGCCAGCAGTCAGGAAGACCGGCGGGATACGCAGTATTTT; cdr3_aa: CASSQEDRRDTQYF
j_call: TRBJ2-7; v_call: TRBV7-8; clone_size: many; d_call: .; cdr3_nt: TGTGCCAGCAGCCTACGTTTGGACCGTACCTACGAGCAGTACTTC; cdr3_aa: CASSLRLDRTYEQYF
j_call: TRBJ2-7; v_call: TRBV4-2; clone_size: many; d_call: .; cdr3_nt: TGTGCCAGCAGCCCCAGACCACAGACGGCCTACGAGCAGTACTTC; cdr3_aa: CASSPRPQTAYEQYF
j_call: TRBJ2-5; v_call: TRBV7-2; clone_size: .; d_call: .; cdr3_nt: TGTGCCAGCAGCACCAGCTGGGGGGGGGCCGGGGAGACCCAGTACTTC; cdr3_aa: CASSTSWGGAGETQYF
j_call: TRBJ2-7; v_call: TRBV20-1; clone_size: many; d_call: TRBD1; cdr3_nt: TGCAGTGCAACACCGGGACAGAGCTCCTACGAGCAGTACTTC; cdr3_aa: CSATPGQSSYEQYF
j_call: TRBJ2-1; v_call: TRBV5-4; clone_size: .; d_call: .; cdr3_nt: TGTGCCAGCAGCTTGGCCACCGTCAATGAGCAGTTCTTC; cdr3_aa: CASSLATVNEQFF
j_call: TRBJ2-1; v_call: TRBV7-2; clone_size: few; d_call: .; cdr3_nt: TGTGCCAGCAGCTTCTTTTATGGAGGGATCAATGAGCAGTTCTTC; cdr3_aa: CASSFFYGGINEQFF
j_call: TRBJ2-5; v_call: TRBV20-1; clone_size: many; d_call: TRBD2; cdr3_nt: TGCAGTGCTAGTTCCCTAGCGGGAGGCCAAGAGACCCAGTACTTC; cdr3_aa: CSASSLAGGQETQYF
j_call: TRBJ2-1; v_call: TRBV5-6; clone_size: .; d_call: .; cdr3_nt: TGTGCCAGCAGCCCCGTGGGCGGGTCAGGAAGGAATGAGCAGTTCTTC; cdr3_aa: CASSPVGGSGRNEQFF
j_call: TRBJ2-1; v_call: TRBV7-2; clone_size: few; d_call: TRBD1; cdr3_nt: TGTGCCAGCAGCTCCAATTCCGGGACAGCCTACAATGAGCAGTTCTTC; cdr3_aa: CASSSNSGTAYNEQFF
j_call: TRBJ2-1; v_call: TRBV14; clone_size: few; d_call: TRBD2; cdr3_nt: TGTGCCAGCAGCCCCGGACTAGCGATATACAATGAGCAGTTCTTC; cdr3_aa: CASSPGLAIYNEQFF
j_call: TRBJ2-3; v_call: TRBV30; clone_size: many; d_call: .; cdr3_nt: TGTGCCTGGAGTGGCGGCACAGATACGCAGTATTTT; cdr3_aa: CAWSGGTDTQYF
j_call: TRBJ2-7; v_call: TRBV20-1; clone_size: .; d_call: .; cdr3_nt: TGCAGTGCTCAGCCCTGGACTGAAACCTACGAGCAGTACTTC; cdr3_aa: CSAQPWTETYEQYF
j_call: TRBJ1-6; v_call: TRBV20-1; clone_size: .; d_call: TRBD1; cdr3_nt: TGCAGTGCTAGAGATGGACAGGGGAGCTCCTATAACTCACCCCTCCACTTT; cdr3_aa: CSARDGQGSSYNSPLHF
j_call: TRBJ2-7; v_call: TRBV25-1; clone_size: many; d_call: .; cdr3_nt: TGTGCCAGCAGTGGGCAGGGGGGCCACGAGCAGTACTTC; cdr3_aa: CASSGQGGHEQYF
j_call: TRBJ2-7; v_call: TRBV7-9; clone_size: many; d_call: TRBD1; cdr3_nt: TGTGCCAGCAGCTATTATCTAGGGACAGGGATCTACGAGCAGTACTTC; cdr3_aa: CASSYYLGTGIYEQYF
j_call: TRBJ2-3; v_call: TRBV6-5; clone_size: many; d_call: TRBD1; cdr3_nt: TGTGCCAGCAGCCACAGGGGTGATACGCAGTATTTT; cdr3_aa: CASSHRGDTQYF
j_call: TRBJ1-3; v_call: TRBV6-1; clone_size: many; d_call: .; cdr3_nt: TGTGCCAGCGGTGTGGGCAGCCTCTCTGGAAACACCATATATTTT; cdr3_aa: CASGVGSLSGNTIYF
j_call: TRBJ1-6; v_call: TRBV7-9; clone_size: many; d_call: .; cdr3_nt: TGTGCCAGCAGCGCCGACCGGGGGCCCAAACCACCCCTCCACTTT; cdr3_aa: CASSADRGPKPPLHF
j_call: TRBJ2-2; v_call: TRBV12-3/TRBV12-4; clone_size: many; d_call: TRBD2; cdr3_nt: TGTGCCAGCAGTCCGGGACTAGCGCCTACCGGGGAGCTGTTTTTT; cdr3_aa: CASSPGLAPTGELFF
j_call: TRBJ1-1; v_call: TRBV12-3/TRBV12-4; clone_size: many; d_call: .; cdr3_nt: TGTGCCAGCAGATTACAGGGAGATGAAGCTTTCTTT; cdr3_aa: CASRLQGDEAFF
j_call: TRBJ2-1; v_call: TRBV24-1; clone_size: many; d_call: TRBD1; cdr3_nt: TGTGCCACCAGTGATCCAGACACAGGGGGCAATGAGCAGTTCTTC; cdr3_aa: CATSDPDTGGNEQFF
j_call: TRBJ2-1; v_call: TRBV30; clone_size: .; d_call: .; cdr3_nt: TGTGCCGCCCACTGGAATGAGCAGTTCTTC; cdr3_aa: CAAHWNEQFF
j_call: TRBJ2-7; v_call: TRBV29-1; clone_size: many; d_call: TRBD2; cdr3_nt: TGCAGCGTCTTGACTAGCGCAGTAGAGCAGTACTTC; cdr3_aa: CSVLTSAVEQYF
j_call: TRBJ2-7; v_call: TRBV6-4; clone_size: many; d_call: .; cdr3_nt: TGTGCCAGCAGTGAAGGAATGCCTAGGTGCTACGAGCAGTACTTC; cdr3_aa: CASSEGMPRCYEQYF
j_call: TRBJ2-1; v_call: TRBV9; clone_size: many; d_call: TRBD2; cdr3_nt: TGTGCCAGCAGCGTTAGGGGGACTAGCGTCTACAATGAGCAGTTCTTC; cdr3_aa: CASSVRGTSVYNEQFF
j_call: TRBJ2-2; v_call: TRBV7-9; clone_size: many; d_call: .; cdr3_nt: TGTGCCAGCAGCTCGCAACCCCCACCCACCGGGGAGCTGTTTTTT; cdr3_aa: CASSSQPPPTGELFF
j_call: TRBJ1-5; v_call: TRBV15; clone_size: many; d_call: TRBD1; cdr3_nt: TGTGCCACCAGCCGGACAGGTGCGCAGCCCCAGCATTTT; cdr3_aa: CATSRTGAQPQHF
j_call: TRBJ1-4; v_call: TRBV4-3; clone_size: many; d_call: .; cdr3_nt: TGCGCCAGCAGCCAAGCCACCCCCAACGTTTATGAAAAACTGTTTTTT; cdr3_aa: CASSQATPNVYEKLFF
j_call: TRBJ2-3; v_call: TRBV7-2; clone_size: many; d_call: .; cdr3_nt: TGTGCCAGCAGCTTAGGGGTTCTAAGCACAGATACGCAGTATTTT; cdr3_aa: CASSLGVLSTDTQYF
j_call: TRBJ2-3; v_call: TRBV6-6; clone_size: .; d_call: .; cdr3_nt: TGTGCCAGCAGTTTGCCCCCAGATACGCAGTATTTT; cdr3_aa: CASSLPPDTQYF
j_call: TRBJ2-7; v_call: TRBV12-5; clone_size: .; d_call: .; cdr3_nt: TGTGCTAGTGGGGAGGGACAAAGAACCTACGAGCAGTACTTC; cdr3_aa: CASGEGQRTYEQYF
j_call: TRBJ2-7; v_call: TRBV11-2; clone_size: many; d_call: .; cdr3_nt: TGTGCCAGCAGCTTAGAGAGGCACGAGCAGTACTTC; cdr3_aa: CASSLERHEQYF
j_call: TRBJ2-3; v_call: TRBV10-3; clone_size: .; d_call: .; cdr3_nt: TGTGCCACCGAGGGGCTAGCGTCTTCAGATACGCAGTATTTT; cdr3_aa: CATEGLASSDTQYF
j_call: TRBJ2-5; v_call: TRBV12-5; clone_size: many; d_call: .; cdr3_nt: TGTGCTAGTGGCTCCCCCCTGGGGCCAGAGACCCAGTACTTC; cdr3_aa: CASGSPLGPETQYF
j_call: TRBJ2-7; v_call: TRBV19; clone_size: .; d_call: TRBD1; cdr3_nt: TGTGCCAGTAGTATCAGCACAGGGGGCATGTACGAGCAGTACTTC; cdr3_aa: CASSISTGGMYEQYF
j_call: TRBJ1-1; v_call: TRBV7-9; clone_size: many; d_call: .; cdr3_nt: TGTGCCAGCAGCTTGGCGGGTGGGAACACTGAAGCTTTCTTT; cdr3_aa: CASSLAGGNTEAFF
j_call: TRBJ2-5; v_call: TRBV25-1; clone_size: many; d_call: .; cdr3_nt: TGTGCCAGCAGTTCGGAACAGGTCTGGGAGACCCAGTACTTC; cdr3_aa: CASSSEQVWETQYF
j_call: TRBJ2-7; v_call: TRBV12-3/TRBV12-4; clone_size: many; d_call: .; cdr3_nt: TGTGCCAGCAGGTACGACTCCTACGAGCAGTACTTC; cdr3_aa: CASRYDSYEQYF
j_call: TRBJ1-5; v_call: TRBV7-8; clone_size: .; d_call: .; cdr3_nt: TGTGCCAGCAGCTCCACCTTTCCTGGGGATAGCAATCAGCCCCAGCATTTT; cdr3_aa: CASSSTFPGDSNQPQHF
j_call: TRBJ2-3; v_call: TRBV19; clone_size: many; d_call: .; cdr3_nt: TGTGCCAGTAACGAACTCCAGGCAACAGATACGCAGTATTTT; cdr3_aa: CASNELQATDTQYF
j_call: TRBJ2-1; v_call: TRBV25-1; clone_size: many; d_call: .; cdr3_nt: TGTGCCAGCACCCGGGCTTACAATGAGCAGTTCTTC; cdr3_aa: CASTRAYNEQFF
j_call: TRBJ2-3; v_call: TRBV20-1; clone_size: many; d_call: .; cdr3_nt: TGCAGTGCTATCATCGGGGGCACAGATACGCAGTATTTT; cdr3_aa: CSAIIGGTDTQYF
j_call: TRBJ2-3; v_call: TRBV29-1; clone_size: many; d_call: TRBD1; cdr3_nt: TGCAGCGTTGTAGGGGACAGTGGAGTGGGCACAGATACGCAGTATTTT; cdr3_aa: CSVVGDSGVGTDTQYF